Listed here is a single TCR beta chain. This clone was detected once. Its specific antigen is unknown. One base away there is no much larger clone; base qualities are not given. TCRbeta CDR3 regions were amplified from genomic DNA using the immunoSEQ Assay, a bias-controlled multiplex PCR. Per the source publication's procedure: Within the assay, amplification of reference gene primers was used to estimate how many nucleated cells each sample contained. Sequence reads were collapsed and filtered to measure the absolute abundance of every unique TCRbeta CDR3 rearrangement. For each sample, productive Simpson clonality was calculated as the square root of Simpson's diversity index over productive rearrangements. Sourced from immuneACCESS, this table was stored by TCRdb with only in-frame sequences that have V and J called. A share of the clones is absent; for the studies checked, an unresolved V gene accounts for under half, and the remainder has no known explanation. For V, J and clone size, that table is used; D and trimming come from the DNA. This sample comprises 55,000 to 75,000 clones, about 80% of them detected only once. 9% to 10% of the sample is in the top ten clones.

This entry belongs to a study of blood T cell repertoires in COVID-19 (dated by TCRdb to 2020 to 2021). In terms of the full investigation: Samples from collaborators originated in the United States, Italy and Spain and spanned both the acute and convalescent phases of COVID-19. The sample metadata nearly always contained a de-identified subject ID, COVID-19 status, age in years and sex. The repertoires were made available in a free public database intended to serve as a resource for research on the immune response to SARS-CoV-2. Samples came from the ongoing ImmuneRACE study (first 160 participants) plus 1,254 subjects from 6 global collaborators. The prospective study material was composed of cDNA or gDNA derived from T cells, B-cell-depleted T cells, or PBMCs. The dataset comprised deeply sampled blood TCRbeta repertoires from subjects exposed to, actively infected with, or recovered from COVID-19. Where HLA class I and class II types were available, the types were taken from metadata supplied by the sample provider, not from assay-based typing.

Each collaborating institution followed its own protocols to collect whole blood in K2EDTA tubes. For TCRbeta analysis, collaborators shipped samples in one of three forms: frozen whole blood, isolated PBMCs, or DNA extracted from either of those sample types. The paper's findings and limits, for the study overall: The quantity of clinical and demographic metadata differed by source and by participant and was supplied without curation.

V ends up 4 bases short and J 1 base short, with an unmatched junction base count of 11. The germline V gene gives CDR1 as SGDLS and CDR2 as YYNGEE. Inclusive of the bounding cysteine and phenylalanine, the CDR3 is 17 residues long. CDR3 DNA is the only sequence kept; it has 51 bases, read in frame from the first base. The sequenced material came from peripheral blood. The TCR sequence derives from a human donor in a cohort sampled during active COVID-19. The rearranged segments are TRBV9 and TRBJ2-3, with TRBD2 identical over 8 junction bases. The DNA reads TGTGCCAGCAGCACCCGGGGTAGCGGGAATGGCACAGATACGCAGTATTTT. The translation is CASSTRGSGNGTDTQYF.